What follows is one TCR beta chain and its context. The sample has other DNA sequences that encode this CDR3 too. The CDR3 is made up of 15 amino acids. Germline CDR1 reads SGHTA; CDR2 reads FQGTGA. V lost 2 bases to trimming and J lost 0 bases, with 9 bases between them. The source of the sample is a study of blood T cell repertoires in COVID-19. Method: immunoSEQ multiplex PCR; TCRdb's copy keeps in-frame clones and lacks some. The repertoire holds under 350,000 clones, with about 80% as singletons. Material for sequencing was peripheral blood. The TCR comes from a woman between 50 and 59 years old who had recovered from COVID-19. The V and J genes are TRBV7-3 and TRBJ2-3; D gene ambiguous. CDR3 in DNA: TGTGCCAGCAGCTTATCGTCAGGTAGCACAGATACGCAGTATTTT. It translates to CASSLSSGSTDTQYF.